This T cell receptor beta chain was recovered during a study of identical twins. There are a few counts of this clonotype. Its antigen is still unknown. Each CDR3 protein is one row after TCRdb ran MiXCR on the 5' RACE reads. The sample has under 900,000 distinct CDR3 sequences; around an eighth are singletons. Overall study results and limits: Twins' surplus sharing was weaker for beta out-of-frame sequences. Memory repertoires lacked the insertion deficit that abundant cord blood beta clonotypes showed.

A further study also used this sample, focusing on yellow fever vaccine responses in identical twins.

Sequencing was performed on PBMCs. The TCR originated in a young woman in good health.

Written as DNA, the CDR3 is TGCGCCAGCAGCAACCGGGCCACAACTAATGAAAAACTGTTTTTT. Translated, it gives CASSNRATTNEKLFF. The J gene is TRBJ1-4, the V gene TRBV5-1; D unresolved. Per germline, CDR1 SGHRS and CDR2 YFSETQ. The CDR3 extends over 15 amino acids. V lost 4 bases, J lost 0 bases, and 10 bases lay in between.